These T cell receptor beta chains were read from a single sample in a study of blood T cell repertoires in COVID-19. Profiling relied on immunoSEQ multiplex PCR, and the TCRdb table lists in-frame clones only, not all of them. The sample consists of 150,000 or so clones, 85% to 95% of them appearing once. Sequencing used peripheral blood. The receptors derive from an older woman with COVID-19, enrolled during active disease. CDR3s include the opening cysteine and the closing phenylalanine or tryptophan. The D gene is left open where the match is weak. Rows may omit the clone size; those that give it use once, few, many or a size class.

V	size	J	D	DNA	CDR3
TRBV2	-	TRBJ2-2	-	TGTGCCAGCAGAACAGGGTTGGCGGGGGAGCTGTTTTTT	CASRTGLAGELFF
TRBV12-3/TRBV12-4	-	TRBJ1-1	-	TGTGCCAGCAGTTTAGGGAGGCAAGAAGAAGCTTTCTTT	CASSLGRQEEAFF
TRBV7-9	-	TRBJ2-1	TRBD1	TGTGCCAGCAGCTCACTGGGGGACAGGTTCCCTTACAATGAGCAGTTCTTC	CASSSLGDRFPYNEQFF
TRBV6-2/TRBV6-3	-	TRBJ2-5	TRBD1	TGTGCCAGCAGCCGCGGTCAGGGGGTTGGGGAGACCCAGTACTTC	CASSRGQGVGETQYF
TRBV7-8	-	TRBJ1-5	-	TGTGCCAGCAGGGCTAGAGGGTTTCAGCCCCAGCATTTT	CASRARGFQPQHF
TRBV4-2	-	TRBJ1-1	-	TGTGCCAGCAGCCAAGAAGCAGGGAAAGAAGCTTTCTTT	CASSQEAGKEAFF
TRBV6-6	-	TRBJ1-1	-	TGTGCCAGCAGGGGGGGTCGGTACAACACTGAAGCTTTCTTT	CASRGGRYNTEAFF
TRBV5-1	-	TRBJ2-7	TRBD1	TGCGCCAGCAGCTTGCGGGCAGGGGGCCTCTACGAGCAGTACTTC	CASSLRAGGLYEQYF
TRBV18	-	TRBJ2-1	TRBD2	TGTGCCAGCTCGCCGATGCGGGGGGCGCCGACCGAGAGCTCCTACAATGAGCAGTTCTTC	CASSPMRGAPTESSYNEQFF
TRBV4-1	-	TRBJ2-5	TRBD2	TGCGCCAGCAGCCAAGATAAGGGACTAGCGGGGGGCCAAGAGACCCAGTACTTC	CASSQDKGLAGGQETQYF
TRBV10-3	-	TRBJ2-3	TRBD1	TGTGCCATCAGTGGAACGGGACAGGGCACAGATACGCAGTATTTT	CAISGTGQGTDTQYF
TRBV14	-	TRBJ1-2	TRBD1	TGTGCCAGCAGACCAACAGGGGCCGTTGGCTACACCTTC	CASRPTGAVGYTF
TRBV9	-	TRBJ1-3	-	TGTGCCAGCAGCGTAGCTGGGCAGCAGGCAGGAAACACCATATATTTT	CASSVAGQQAGNTIYF
TRBV7-9	few	TRBJ2-7	TRBD1	TGTGCCAGCAGCTCGACAGGGTCCTACGAGCAGTACTTC	CASSSTGSYEQYF
TRBV9	once	TRBJ1-1	-	TGTGCCAGCAGCGCTATGGGACAACCGAACACTGAAGCTTTCTTT	CASSAMGQPNTEAFF
TRBV19	-	TRBJ1-4	-	TGTGCCAGTAGTATCCCTAGAGTCCAAGAAAAACTGTTTTTT	CASSIPRVQEKLFF
TRBV4-3	-	TRBJ2-5	TRBD1	TGCGCCAGCAGCCAAGGAAAGTGGACAGGGGGCTCGGGGGAGACCCAGTACTTC	CASSQGKWTGGSGETQYF
TRBV10-3	-	TRBJ1-1	TRBD1	TGTGCCATCAGTGAGTCGAGCAGGGGGCGCCCGGACACTGAAGCTTTCTTT	CAISESSRGRPDTEAFF
TRBV7-9	-	TRBJ1-1	-	TGTGCCAGCAGCTTTAAGATACGCGCTGAAGCTTTCTTT	CASSFKIRAEAFF
TRBV7-9	-	TRBJ1-2	TRBD1	TGTGCCAGCAGCTTTGACAGGGACTATGGCTACACCTTC	CASSFDRDYGYTF
TRBV4-2	-	TRBJ1-5	TRBD1	TGTGCCAGCAGCCAAAGACAGGGAACTAATCAGCCCCAGCATTTT	CASSQRQGTNQPQHF
TRBV5-1	-	TRBJ2-5	TRBD1	TGCGCCAGCAGCTTCGGACAGGGGGTCGAGACCCAGTACTTC	CASSFGQGVETQYF
TRBV11-1	-	TRBJ2-2	-	TGTGCCAGCAGCGCTCGGACAGCCACCGGGGAGCTGTTTTTT	CASSARTATGELFF
TRBV19	-	TRBJ2-3	-	TGTGCCAGTAGTGGCGGGGCCTTCACAGATACGCAGTATTTT	CASSGGAFTDTQYF
TRBV29-1	-	TRBJ2-1	TRBD2	TGCAGCGTTGAGGGGTTAGCGGGGTTCTACAATGAGCAGTTCTTC	CSVEGLAGFYNEQFF
TRBV5-4	-	TRBJ1-4	-	TGTGCCAGCAGCCCCGACAGCCCAACTAATGAAAAACTGTTTTTT	CASSPDSPTNEKLFF
TRBV12-3/TRBV12-4	-	TRBJ1-1	-	TGTGCCAGCAGTAGTGCTTCGGACACTGAAGCTTTCTTT	CASSSASDTEAFF
TRBV7-2	-	TRBJ1-5	-	TGTGCCAGCAGCCGGAACCCGGACTCGACCACGGGGCCCCAGCATTTT	CASSRNPDSTTGPQHF
TRBV7-2	few	TRBJ2-7	TRBD1	TGTGCCAGCAGCTTAAGTACAGGGGGCTACGAGCAGTACTTC	CASSLSTGGYEQYF
TRBV7-2	-	TRBJ2-1	-	TGTGCCAGCAGCTTAGGAGGTTTTGGCTCCTACAATGAGCAGTTCTTC	CASSLGGFGSYNEQFF
TRBV18	-	TRBJ1-2	-	TGTGCCAGCGGCACCGGGACTGACTATGGCTACACCTTC	CASGTGTDYGYTF
TRBV9	-	TRBJ2-1	TRBD2	TGTGCCAGCAGCCCTTTCTTGACGGGGGGACACAATGAGCAGTTCTTC	CASSPFLTGGHNEQFF
TRBV6-2/TRBV6-3	-	TRBJ2-7	-	TGTGCCAGCAGCTCCGACTCCGCCTACGAGCAGTACTTC	CASSSDSAYEQYF
TRBV2	-	TRBJ1-4	-	TGTGCCAGCAGTCCTTGGGGGGGGGCTGAAAAACTGTTTTTT	CASSPWGGAEKLFF
TRBV27	-	TRBJ1-2	-	TGTGCCAGCAGTTTACGACAGGTGGACTATGGCTACACCTTC	CASSLRQVDYGYTF
TRBV30	once	TRBJ1-1	-	TGTGCCTGGCTTGGCGGGACGGGGATGAACACTGAAGCTTTCTTT	CAWLGGTGMNTEAFF
TRBV18	-	TRBJ2-7	TRBD2	TGTGCCAGCTCACCACCAACTAGCGGGGGGCCCCCCTACGAGCAGTACTTC	CASSPPTSGGPPYEQYF
TRBV9	once	TRBJ1-1	-	TGTGCCAGCAGCGTAGTTGGAGAAGGGGGCACTGAAGCTTTCTTT	CASSVVGEGGTEAFF
TRBV5-1	-	TRBJ2-3	-	TGCGCCAGCAGCTTGGATAGTCGCAGCACAGATACGCAGTATTTT	CASSLDSRSTDTQYF
TRBV5-4	-	TRBJ1-1	-	TGTGCCAGCAGCACGCGGAGGGACACTGAAGCTTTCTTT	CASSTRRDTEAFF
TRBV4-3	-	TRBJ1-6	-	TGCGCCAGCAGCCAGGAAGACAGATTGTATAATTCACCCCTCCACTTT	CASSQEDRLYNSPLHF
TRBV5-1	-	TRBJ1-1	-	TGCGCCAGCTACCGTGAGGGCACTGAAGCTTTCTTT	CASYREGTEAFF